Below, 6 T cell receptor beta chains from the same sample are listed, as sequenced in a study of CD8+CD57+ T cells in acquired aplastic anemia. It was genomic DNA that served as the template for profiling TCR beta VDJ and CDR3. A single record per CDR3 protein comes from TCRdb applying MiXCR to the reads. In the table there are 150,000 or so distinct CDR3 sequences, roughly half of which are singletons. Sequencing was done on patients that had shown CD8+CD57+ cell expansion by flow cytometry. Source material: sorted CD4+, CD8+, or CD8+CD57+ T cells (not recorded which) from PBMCs. All receptors derive from a human donor with aplastic anemia.

V is TRBV20-1 and J is TRBJ1-6; TRBD1 agrees at 7 bases. Germline V gene data show CDR1 as DFQATT and CDR2 as SNEGSKA (reference sequence). This CDR3 spans 13 amino acids. Trimming cost V 1 base and J 14 bases; bases outside gene matches: 8. The CDR3 protein is CSARVRGCESLHF. CDR3 sequence (DNA): TGCAGTGCTAGAGTCAGGGGGTGCGAGTCCCTCCACTTT.

This clonotype was observed a few times. This chain joins TRBV7-2 and TRBJ2-7; TRBD1 might be the D (6 bases). The CDR3 extends over 15 amino acids. V was shortened by 2 bases and J by 4 bases, with 15 bases between the two germline ends. Germline V gives CDR1 SGHTA, CDR2 FQGNSA. The CDR3 loop is CASSLSGQGGYEQYF. Here the CDR3 DNA reads TGTGCCAGCAGCTTATCGGGACAAGGTGGTTACGAGCAGTACTTC.

The chain is built from TRBV15 and TRBJ2-5, with a possible D match to TRBD2 (6 bases). The CDR3 is 14 amino acids. Trimming took 4 bases from V and 10 from J, leaving 19 bases between them. Germline CDR1 LNHNV, CDR2 YYDKDF (reference sequence). CDR3 in amino acids: CATSTGAGTYDQYF. DNA of the CDR3: TGTGCCACCAGCACAGGTGCGGGGACCTACGACCAGTACTTC.

This clonotype came up once. An end of the junction differs from the germline gene, which may be a read error. V gene TRBV10-2 combines with J gene TRBJ2-1; 13 bases align to TRBD2. Germline values: CDR1 WSHSY, CDR2 SAAADI. This CDR3 has 16 residues. In DNA, the CDR3 is TGCGCCATCAGTGACAGAGGGACTAGCGGGGCCTACGAGCAGTTCTTC. Translation gives CAISDRGTSGAYEQFF.

This clonotype appeared a few times. V usage is TRBV6-1 and J usage is TRBJ1-3, with 8 bases that match TRBD1. CDR1 and CDR2 (germline): MNHNS, SASEGT. The CDR3 extends over 15 amino acids. Trimming cost V 1 base and J 3 bases; bases outside gene matches: 2. CDR3 loop: CASSEVGTGGNTIYF. In nucleotides, the CDR3 is TGTGCCAGCAGTGAAGTTGGGACAGGTGGAAACACCATATATTTT.

This clonotype was found once. The rearrangement uses TRBV20-1 and TRBJ2-7, with TRBD2 matching over 13 bases. Germline V gives CDR1 DFQATT, CDR2 SNEGSKA (reference sequence). The CDR3 runs 16 residues. The J segment lost 5 bases and the V segment lost 0 bases, leaving 7 bases of the junction unmatched. The DNA for the CDR3 is TGCAGTGCTAGAGATTGGGGACTAGCGGGATCCAACGAGCAGTACTTC. Amino acids: CSARDWGLAGSNEQYF.